This T cell receptor beta chain was obtained from a study of shared clonotypes between healthy human individuals. About the research overall: A donor's plate count was three for CD4 naive and three for CD4 memory; CD8 naive had two and CD8 memory one.

For this clone: The antigen remains unidentified.

General study findings and limits: The study's rarefaction showed incomplete sorted-subset sequencing despite large depth. Sequencing depth was expected to influence donor clonotype sharing.

Germline lookup yields CDR1 SGHRS and CDR2 YFSETQ. CDR3 length: 16 residues. Trimming stripped 4 bases from V and 3 bases from J, with 19 bases between. Sequencing was performed with immunoSEQ multiplex PCR; in TCRdb, only in-frame clones are kept and a portion is missing. The sample consists of about 1 million clones, approximately 80% of them appearing once. V is TRBV5-1 and J is TRBJ1-1; TRBD1 might be the D (5 bases). Specimen: memory CD4+ T cells from PBMCs. Stated subset: CD45RA-negative fraction. This TCR was recovered from a man aged 18 to 29 in good health. Some clones in this sample may be carry-over from other donors' samples. The CDR3 loop is CASSLGGDVKDTEAFF. CDR3 DNA sequence: TGCGCCAGCAGCCTAGGAGGGGATGTAAAGGACACTGAAGCTTTCTTT.